This passage covers 5 T cell receptor beta chains from one sample sequenced in a study of cytomegalovirus exposure and HLA in healthy donors. A multiplex PCR was run with 60 Vbeta primers and 13 Jbeta primers. The repertoire was sequenced with immunoSEQ multiplex PCR; TCRdb's copy has only in-frame clones and lacks some. This table has 100,000 or so clones, over 70% appearing once. Sequencing was performed on PBMCs. Every receptor here comes from a male donor in good health and CMV-seronegative.

A few counts support this clone. The chain employs TRBV6-1 and TRBJ2-3, with D unclear. CDR3 length: 12 amino acids. Germline CDR1 and CDR2: MNHNS and SASEGT. V was clipped by 7 bases and J by 10 bases, with 15 bases between them. CDR3 residues: CASTPGSESQYF. The CDR3 DNA sequence: TGTGCCAGCACCCCAGGCTCAGAGTCGCAGTATTTT.

The CDR3, as DNA: TGTGCCAGTACGCGGGGTTCCTACAATGAGCAGTTCTTC. Translating gives CASTRGSYNEQFF. This chain uses TRBV19 with TRBJ2-1; D may be TRBD2 (6 bases). The germline CDR1 and CDR2 sequences are LNHDA and SQIVND (reference sequence). The V and J ends lost 7 bases and 1 base respectively, with 8 bases between them. The CDR3 runs 13 residues.

The chain employs TRBV7-9 and TRBJ2-7; the D is unclear. From germline, CDR1 is SEHNR and CDR2 FQNEAQ (reference sequence). The CDR3 covers 13 residues. Trimming cost V 5 bases and J 7 bases, with 15 bases left between them. CDR3 nucleotides: TGTGCCAGCAGCCCAGCCCCGGGTCGGGAGCAGTACTTC. This encodes CASSPAPGREQYF.

This clone was seen just once. The J gene is TRBJ1-5, the V gene TRBV7-9; perhaps TRBD1 as D (6 bases). Germline lookup yields CDR1 SEHNR and CDR2 FQNEAQ (reference sequence). V lost 5 bases and J 3 bases, leaving 11 bases between the germline ends. The CDR3 spans 14 residues. As DNA, the CDR3 is TGTGCCAGCAGCCACTGGACAGACAATCAGCCCCAGCATTTT. Its translation: CASSHWTDNQPQHF.

This chain links TRBV28 with TRBJ1-1; possible D gene TRBD1, 6 bases. CDR3 length: 12 amino acids. Trimming stripped 10 bases from V and 1 base from J, with 10 bases between. Germline V gene sequence: CDR1 MDHEN, CDR2 SYDVKM. CDR3 amino acids: CANSGQNTEAFF. The CDR3 DNA is TGTGCCAATTCGGGACAGAACACTGAAGCTTTCTTT.